This entry lists 31 T cell receptor beta chains sequenced from one sample in a study of cytotoxic CD8 clonotypes in ibrutinib-treated CLL. Data came from immunoSEQ multiplex PCR; TCRdb stores just in-frame clones and leaves some out. Of approximately 340,000 clones listed, under 70% are singletons. The sequencing used PBMCs, collected after 36 months of ibrutinib treatment. The receptors were sampled from a human donor with chronic lymphocytic leukemia.

V is TRBV27 and J is TRBJ2-3, with 10 bases fitting TRBD2. The CDR3 has 16 residues. CDR1 is MNHEY, CDR2 SMNVEV, per germline (reference sequence). The trim removed 3 bases at V and 4 bases at J, leaving 7 bases unmatched. Here the CDR3 reads CASSFSKREGADTQYF. The CDR3 DNA reads as TGTGCCAGCAGTTTTTCCAAGCGGGAGGGCGCAGATACGCAGTATTTT.

This chain links TRBV9 with TRBJ1-3, with no clear D. Germline V gives CDR1 SGDLS, CDR2 YYNGEE. Trimming stripped 0 bases from V and 4 bases from J, with 14 bases between. CDR3 length: 16 amino acids. The CDR3 DNA sequence: TGTGCCAGCAGCGTAGGTCCCGGGATTGACGGAAACACCATATATTTT. It encodes CASSVGPGIDGNTIYF.

CDR3 coding DNA: TGTGCCAGCAGCTTAGCGTCCCCCTTTAACACTGAAGCTTTCTTT. This translates into CASSLASPFNTEAFF. The genes are TRBV7-6 and TRBJ1-1; D not certain. V lost 0 bases and J lost 2, with 10 bases in between. CDR1 is SGHVS and CDR2 is FNYEAQ in the germline V gene. The CDR3 is 15 residues long.

This clone was seen only a few times. This chain uses TRBV4-1 with TRBJ1-5; D gene uncertain. The CDR3 spans 19 residues. The germline V and J ends were trimmed by 2 bases and 4 bases, with 24 bases remaining between them. Germline V gene data show CDR1 as MGHRA and CDR2 as YSYEKL. The CDR3 nucleotides are TGCGCCAGCAGCCAACTATGCCTTGGGCAGGAGATTTGTAATCAGCCCCAGCATTTT. It is translated as CASSQLCLGQEICNQPQHF.

The chain couples TRBV5-1 to TRBJ2-3; D gene uncertain. Trimming took 2 bases from V and 2 from J, leaving 9 bases between them. The CDR3 consists of 14 residues. Germline V CDR1 and CDR2: SGHRS, YFSETQ. CDR3 loop: CASSFGGVTDTQYF. In DNA form, the CDR3 reads TGCGCCAGCAGCTTTGGTGGGGTCACAGATACGCAGTATTTT. The full variable domain, rest sourced from reference TRBV5-1 and TRBJ2-3, is KAGVTQTPRYLIKTRGQQVTLSCSPISGHRSVSWYQQTPGQGLQFLFEYFSETQRNKGNFPGRFSGRQFSNSRSEMNVSTLELGDSALYLCASSFGGVTDTQYFGPGTRLTVL.

The chain employs TRBV4-1 and TRBJ1-1, with 8 bases lining up with TRBD1. The length of the CDR3 is 15 residues. The V and J ends lost 1 base and 4 bases, in that order; junction bases with no gene match: 5. Germline CDR1 reads MGHRA; CDR2 reads YSYEKL. In nucleotides, the CDR3 is TGCGCCAGCAGCCAAGCCAGGGGGCTGGGCACTGAAGCTTTCTTT. Encoded protein: CASSQARGLGTEAFF.

The CDR3 nucleotides read TGTGCCAGCAGCGTACATCCAGATTACCGACAAGAGACCCAGTACTTC. It translates to CASSVHPDYRQETQYF. The rearrangement uses TRBV9 and TRBJ2-5; D gene ambiguous. This CDR3 is 16 amino acids long. Trimming removed 1 base from V and 2 bases from J, with 15 bases in between. CDR1 and CDR2 from the germline V gene are SGDLS and YYNGEE.

The rearrangement joins TRBV28 to TRBJ1-2; 7 bases line up with TRBD1. Germline V gives CDR1 MDHEN, CDR2 SYDVKM. This CDR3 is 14 amino acids long. The V and J ends lost 6 bases and 2 bases, in that order; junction bases with no gene match: 6. The CDR3 DNA follows: TGTGCCAGCAGGGACTTACAGGGGAACTATGGCTACACCTTC. Residues: CASRDLQGNYGYTF.

The chain carries TRBV28 and TRBJ2-2; no firm D call. The CDR3 contains 14 residues. Germline V gives CDR1 MDHEN, CDR2 SYDVKM. The V and J ends lost 10 bases and 1 base respectively, with 13 bases between them. CDR3 residues: CAIPGRQNTGELFF. The CDR3 coding sequence is TGTGCCATCCCAGGCCGACAGAACACCGGGGAGCTGTTTTTT.

The rearrangement links TRBV9 to TRBJ2-3, with D perhaps matching TRBD1 (5 bases). V lost 0 bases to trimming and J lost 6 bases, with 14 bases between them. Germline V gene lookup returns CDR1 SGDLS and CDR2 YYNGEE. This CDR3 comprises 15 residues. CDR3 protein: CASSVGGRHSDTQYF. The CDR3 DNA sequence: TGTGCCAGCAGCGTAGGGGGCAGACATTCGGATACGCAGTATTTT.

Concerning this clone itself: This specimen includes other DNA sequences encoding the same CDR3. This rearrangement joins TRBV4-1 to TRBJ2-7; 8 bases match TRBD1. Per the germline V gene, CDR1 is MGHRA and CDR2 is YSYEKL. This CDR3 has 15 residues. J was trimmed by 3 bases and V by 1 base; bases with no gene match: 5. CDR3 in amino acids: CASSQVVTGDYEQYF. For the CDR3, the DNA is TGCGCCAGCAGCCAAGTCGTGACAGGGGACTACGAGCAGTACTTC.

V and J are TRBV5-4 and TRBJ1-2; 7 nucleotides line up with TRBD1. The germline V gene has CDR1 SGHNT and CDR2 YYREEE (reference sequence). The CDR3 is 13 residues long. V trimming: 4 bases; J trimming: 7 bases; junction bases outside the gene matches: 7. The CDR3 DNA sequence: TGTGCCAGCAGCGCCGACAGGGTGGCTGGCTACACCTTC. Protein sequence: CASSADRVAGYTF. Looking up the rest from reference TRBV5-4 and TRBJ1-2 gives the full variable domain: ETGVTQSPTHLIKTRGQQVTLRCSSQSGHNTVSWYQQALGQGPQFIFQYYREEENGRGNFPPRFSGLQFPNYSSELNVNALELDDSALYLCASSADRVAGYTFGSGTRLTVV.

The gene calls are TRBV10-2 and TRBJ2-5, with TRBD1 matching over 7 bases. V gave up 2 bases and J gave up 6 bases; unmatched junction bases: 12. The CDR3 consists of 16 residues. Germline values: CDR1 WSHSY, CDR2 SAAADI. The CDR3 nucleotides read TGCGCCAGCAGTGAGATCCGGGGACAGAGACTTAAGACCCAGTACTTC. Translated: CASSEIRGQRLKTQYF.

This clone has only a few counts. The genes are TRBV9 and TRBJ2-2; TRBD2 matches at 8 bases. Germline trimming cut 3 bases from V and 4 bases from J; bases unmatched to any gene: 14. CDR1 SGDLS and CDR2 YYNGEE come from the germline V gene. The CDR3 totals 18 residues. Here the CDR3 reads CASSGVGTGLESTGELFF. In nucleotides, the CDR3 is TGTGCCAGCAGCGGGGTCGGTACGGGACTAGAGAGCACCGGGGAGCTGTTTTTT. Supplemented by reference TRBV9 and TRBJ2-2, the full variable domain reads DSGVTQTPKHLITATGQRVTLRCSPRSGDLSVYWYQQSLDQGLQFLIQYYNGEERAKGNILERFSAQQFPDLHSELNLSSLELGDSALYFCASSGVGTGLESTGELFFGEGSRLTVL.

The V call is TRBV2, the J call TRBJ1-2; D is undetermined. V lost 6 bases to trimming and J lost 4 bases, with 15 bases between them. CDR3 length: 14 residues. Germline lookup yields CDR1 SNHLY and CDR2 FYNNEI. CDR3 region: CASRPTGLTYGYTF. The CDR3 DNA follows: TGTGCCAGCAGACCCACCGGACTGACCTATGGCTACACCTTC.

Regarding this clone: This likely comes from a read error, as the CDR3 has no conserved phenylalanine or tryptophan at its end. Because the CDR3's place on the DNA is in doubt, the DNA is left out and the CDR3 is given as listed by TCRdb. This rearrangement joins TRBV6-5 to TRBJ1-4; the D call TRBD1 from the table was never checked on the DNA. CDR1 and CDR2 from the germline V gene are MNHEY and SVGAGI. Termini included, the CDR3 measures 9 amino acids. CDR3 protein: CASRGTGGA.

The chain couples TRBV6-5 to TRBJ2-7; D unclear. Per the germline V gene, CDR1 is MNHEY and CDR2 is SVGAGI. The V gene lost 2 bases and the J gene lost 1 base, with 9 bases spanning the gap. The CDR3 runs to 14 residues. The CDR3 protein is CASSYRVLSYEQYF. The DNA for the CDR3 is TGTGCCAGCAGTTACCGGGTGCTTTCCTACGAGCAGTACTTC.

This sequence joins TRBV5-6 and TRBJ1-1; tentative D call: TRBD1 (5 bases). Trimming took off 4 bases at V and 0 bases at J, with 10 bases between the two ends. Germline V CDR1 and CDR2: SGHDT, YYEEEE. The CDR3 totals 14 residues. CDR3: CASSLGPLNTEAFF. Written as DNA, the CDR3 is TGTGCCAGCAGCCTGGGACCTCTGAACACTGAAGCTTTCTTT.

The V call is TRBV11-2, the J call TRBJ2-7; 8 bases line up with TRBD1. The germline CDR1 and CDR2 sequences are SGHAT and FQNNGV. The V gene end was trimmed by 5 bases and the J gene end by 4 bases; junction bases not matched to a gene: 10. The CDR3 consists of 15 residues. The chain's CDR3 is CASSPRTGRLYEQYF. The CDR3 coding sequence is TGTGCCAGCAGCCCCAGGACAGGGAGGCTATACGAGCAGTACTTC.

This clone was seen more than once but under ten times. The V gene is TRBV2, the J gene TRBJ1-2; no clear D. Trimming removed 8 bases from V and 4 bases from J, with 11 bases in between. Germline CDR1 reads SNHLY; CDR2 reads FYNNEI. This CDR3 region has 12 residues. The CDR3: CASSAWAYGYTF. CDR3 DNA: TGTGCCAGCTCGGCCTGGGCCTATGGCTACACCTTC.

The rearrangement joins TRBV6-1 to TRBJ2-7, with 9 bases aligning to TRBD1. CDR1 is MNHNS, CDR2 SASEGT, per germline. Losses at the gene ends were 4 bases for V and 3 bases for J; bases not matched to a gene: 10. The CDR3 runs to 16 residues. The CDR3 loop is CASSAPGQGKGYEQYF. The CDR3 DNA is TGTGCCAGCAGTGCCCCGGGACAGGGTAAAGGCTACGAGCAGTACTTC.

V and J are TRBV5-1 and TRBJ1-3; 9 nucleotides agree with TRBD1. CDR3 size: 15 residues. With 4 bases clipped from V and 5 bases from J, the junction kept 7 bases outside the gene matches. In germline, CDR1 is SGHRS, CDR2 YFSETQ. The CDR3 region is CASSRTQGARNTIYF. CDR3 in DNA: TGCGCCAGCAGCCGGACACAGGGGGCCAGAAACACCATATATTTT.

This chain links TRBV5-1 with TRBJ2-2; no clear D. With 2 bases removed from V and 10 bases from J, the gap between germline ends came to 9 bases. Germline lookup yields CDR1 SGHRS and CDR2 YFSETQ. This CDR3 is 12 amino acids long. The CDR3 coding sequence is TGCGCCAGCAGCTTAAATGCTGAGGAGCTGTTTTTT. This gives the protein CASSLNAEELFF.

This clone came up a few times. The gene calls are TRBV7-9 and TRBJ2-7; TRBD1 matches at 8 bases. The CDR3 length is 13 residues. The germline CDR1 and CDR2 sequences are SEHNR and FQNEAQ (reference sequence). With V trimmed by 5 bases and J by 5 bases, 5 bases remained unmatched. The CDR3 DNA follows: TGTGCCAGCAGCCTCGACAGGGGAGACGAGCAGTACTTC. It encodes CASSLDRGDEQYF. Using reference TRBV7-9 and TRBJ2-7 for the parts outside the CDR3, the full variable domain is DTGVSQNPRHKITKRGQNVTFRCDPISEHNRLYWYRQTLGQGPEFLTYFQNEAQLEKSRLLSDRFSAERPKGSFSTLEIQRTEQGDSAMYLCASSLDRGDEQYFGPGTRLTVT.

The V gene is TRBV5-8, the J gene TRBJ1-2, with D tentatively TRBD1 (5 bases). This CDR3 is 13 amino acids long. CDR1 and CDR2 (germline): SGHTS, YDEGEE. The V end was cut by 8 bases, the J end by 3 bases, with 14 bases between. The CDR3 spells CASGKGTDYGYTF. The CDR3 DNA reads as TGTGCCAGTGGAAAGGGGACTGACTATGGCTACACCTTC.

The CDR3 spells CASSLRWPAANNEQFF. CDR3 nucleotide sequence: TGTGCCAGCAGCTTAAGATGGCCGGCGGCTAACAATGAGCAGTTCTTC. The chain recombines TRBV7-3 with TRBJ2-1; D not resolved. This CDR3 is built from 16 residues. V lost 1 base and J lost 5, with 15 bases in between. Germline CDR1 and CDR2: SGHTA and FQGTGA.

This chain links TRBV5-4 with TRBJ1-6; D remains unclear. V shed 0 bases and J shed 6 bases, with 10 bases lying between them. Germline V CDR1 and CDR2: SGHNT, YYREEE (reference sequence). The CDR3 consists of 15 residues. This chain's CDR3 is CASSLGRGVNSPLHF. The DNA for the CDR3 is TGTGCCAGCAGCTTGGGGCGTGGGGTTAATTCACCCCTCCACTTT.

V and J are TRBV15 and TRBJ2-5, with 7 bases matching TRBD1. J was trimmed by 6 bases and V by 3 bases; bases with no gene match: 4. Germline assignment: CDR1 LNHNV and CDR2 YYDKDF (reference sequence). The CDR3 is made up of 13 amino acids. CDR3 in DNA: TGTGCCACCAGCAGCGGCAGGGGGAAGACCCAGTACTTC. Protein sequence: CATSSGRGKTQYF.

This chain links TRBV4-1 with TRBJ2-7, with 10 nucleotides matching TRBD1. The V gene's germline CDR1 is MGHRA and CDR2 YSYEKL. J was trimmed by 3 bases and V by 4 bases; bases with no gene match: 12. There are 17 residues in the CDR3. The CDR3 DNA is TGCGCCAGCAGCCCGGACTTTGACAGGGGGCTGGTCTACGAGCAGTACTTC. Residues: CASSPDFDRGLVYEQYF.

V gene TRBV29-1 combines with J gene TRBJ2-1; D is possibly TRBD2 (6 bases). Germline assignment: CDR1 SQVTM and CDR2 ANQGSEA. The CDR3 runs to 14 residues. Trimming left V 7 bases short and J 10 bases short, with 23 bases between. CDR3 residues: CSASGGSKSGEQFF. The CDR3 DNA reads as TGCAGCGCCTCGGGCGGTTCTAAAAGCGGGGAGCAGTTCTTC.

The chain employs TRBV6-5 and TRBJ2-7; TRBD2 agrees at 7 bases. This CDR3 spans 15 amino acids. Germline assignment: CDR1 MNHEY and CDR2 SVGAGI. J gave up 9 bases and V 6 bases, and 17 bases lay outside the gene matches. CDR3 region: CASSLDGRIGSGQYF. As DNA, the CDR3 is TGTGCCAGCAGCCTAGACGGGAGGATCGGTTCAGGGCAGTACTTC.